The following is a T cell receptor beta chain sequence with its context. The CDR3 has 15 residues. With 0 bases clipped from V and 10 bases from J, the junction kept 11 bases outside the gene matches. Per germline, CDR1 MNHEY and CDR2 SVGAGI. This sample was taken from a study of OX40 agonist ivuxolimab in advanced cancers. Sequencing was performed with immunoSEQ multiplex PCR; in TCRdb, only in-frame clones are kept and a portion is missing. The sample consists of about 77,000 clones, around 85% of them appearing once. The source was CD4+ or CD8+ T cells sorted from blood, collected in a trial of the OX40 agonist ivuxolimab. The chain joins TRBV6-5 to TRBJ2-7; 8 nucleotides align to TRBD1. The receptor's source is an adult with an advanced solid tumor such as melanoma, head and neck, liver or kidney cancer. The chain's CDR3 is CASSYSTGVLVSQYF. The CDR3 DNA is TGTGCCAGCAGTTACTCGACAGGGGTACTAGTCAGTCAGTACTTC.